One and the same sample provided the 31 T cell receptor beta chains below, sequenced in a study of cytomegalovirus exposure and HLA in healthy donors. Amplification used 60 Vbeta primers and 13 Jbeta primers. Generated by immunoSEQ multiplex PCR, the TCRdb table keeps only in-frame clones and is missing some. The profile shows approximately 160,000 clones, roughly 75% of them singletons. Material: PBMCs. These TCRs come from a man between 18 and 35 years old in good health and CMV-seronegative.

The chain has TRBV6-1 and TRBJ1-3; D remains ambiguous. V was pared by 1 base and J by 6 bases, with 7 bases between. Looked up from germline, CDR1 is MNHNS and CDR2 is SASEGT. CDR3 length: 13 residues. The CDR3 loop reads CASSEDLKNTIYF. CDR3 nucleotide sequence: TGTGCCAGCAGTGAAGATCTTAAAAACACCATATATTTT.

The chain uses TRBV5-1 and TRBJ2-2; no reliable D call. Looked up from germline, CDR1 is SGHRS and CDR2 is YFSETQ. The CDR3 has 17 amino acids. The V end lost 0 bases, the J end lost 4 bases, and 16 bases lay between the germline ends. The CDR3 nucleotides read TGCGCCAGCAGCTTGGGATTTGGGCCCCTGCCCACCGGGGAGCTGTTTTTT. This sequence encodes CASSLGFGPLPTGELFF.

The CDR3, as DNA: TGTGCCAGTAGTATCGAACTAGCGGCCTACAATGAGCAGTTCTTC. Amino acids: CASSIELAAYNEQFF. This chain joins TRBV19 and TRBJ2-1; 8 positions agree with TRBD2. The J segment lost 2 bases and the V segment lost 3 bases, leaving 3 bases of the junction unmatched. CDR3 size: 15 residues. CDR1 LNHDA and CDR2 SQIVND come from the germline V gene (reference sequence).

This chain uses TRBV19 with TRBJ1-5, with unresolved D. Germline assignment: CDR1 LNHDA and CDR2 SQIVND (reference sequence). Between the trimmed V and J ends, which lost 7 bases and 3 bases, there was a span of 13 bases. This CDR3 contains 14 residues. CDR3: CASTLGSTNQPQHF. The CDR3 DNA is TGTGCCAGTACCCTTGGCAGTACCAATCAGCCCCAGCATTTT.

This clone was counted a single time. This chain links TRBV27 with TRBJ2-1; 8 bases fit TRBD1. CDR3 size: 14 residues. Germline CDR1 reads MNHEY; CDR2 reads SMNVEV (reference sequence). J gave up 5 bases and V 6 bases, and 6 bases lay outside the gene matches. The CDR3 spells CASSPQDRDNEQFF. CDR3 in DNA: TGTGCCAGCAGCCCCCAGGACAGGGACAATGAGCAGTTCTTC.

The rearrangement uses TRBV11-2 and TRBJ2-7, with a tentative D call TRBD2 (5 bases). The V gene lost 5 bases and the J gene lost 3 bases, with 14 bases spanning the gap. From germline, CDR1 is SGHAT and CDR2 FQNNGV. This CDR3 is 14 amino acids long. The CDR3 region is CASSLSPTSYEQYF. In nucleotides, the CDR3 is TGTGCCAGCAGCCTATCCCCTACTAGCTACGAGCAGTACTTC.

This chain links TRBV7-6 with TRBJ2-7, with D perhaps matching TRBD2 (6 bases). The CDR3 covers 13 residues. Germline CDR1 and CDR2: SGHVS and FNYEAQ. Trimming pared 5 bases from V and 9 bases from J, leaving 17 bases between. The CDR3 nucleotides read TGTGCCAGCAGCCTTCCCGGCGGAGGGTTGCAGTACTTC. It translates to CASSLPGGGLQYF.

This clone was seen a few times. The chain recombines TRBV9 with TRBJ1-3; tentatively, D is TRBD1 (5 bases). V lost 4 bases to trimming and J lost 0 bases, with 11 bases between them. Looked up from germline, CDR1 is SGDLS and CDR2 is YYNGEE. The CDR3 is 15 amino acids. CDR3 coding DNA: TGTGCCAGCAGCCCTGGGGCAGCCTCTGGAAACACCATATATTTT. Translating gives CASSPGAASGNTIYF.

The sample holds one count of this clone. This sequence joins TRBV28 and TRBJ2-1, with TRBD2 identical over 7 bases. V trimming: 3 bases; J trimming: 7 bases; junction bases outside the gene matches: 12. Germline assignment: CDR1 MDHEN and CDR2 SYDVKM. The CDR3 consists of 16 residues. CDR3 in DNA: TGTGCCAGCAGTTTTATGTTTACCCTAGCGGCAAATGAGCAGTTCTTC. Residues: CASSFMFTLAANEQFF.

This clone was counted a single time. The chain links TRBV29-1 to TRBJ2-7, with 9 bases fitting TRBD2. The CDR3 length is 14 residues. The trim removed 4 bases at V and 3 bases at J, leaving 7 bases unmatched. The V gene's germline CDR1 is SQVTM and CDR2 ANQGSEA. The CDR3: CSVAGSAGGYEQYF. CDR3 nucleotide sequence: TGCAGCGTTGCCGGGTCAGCGGGAGGCTACGAGCAGTACTTC.

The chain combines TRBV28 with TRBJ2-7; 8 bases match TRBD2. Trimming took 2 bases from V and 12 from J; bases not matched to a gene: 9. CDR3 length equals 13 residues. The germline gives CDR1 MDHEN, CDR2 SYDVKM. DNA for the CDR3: TGTGCCAGCAGTTTACCAATCGGACTAGCTTGGTACTTC. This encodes CASSLPIGLAWYF.

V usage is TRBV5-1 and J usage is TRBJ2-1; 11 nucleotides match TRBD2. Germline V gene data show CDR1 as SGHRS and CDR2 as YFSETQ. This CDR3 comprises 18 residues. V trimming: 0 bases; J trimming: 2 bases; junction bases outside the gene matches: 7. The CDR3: CASSLALAGEVPYNEQFF. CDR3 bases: TGCGCCAGCAGCTTGGCACTAGCGGGAGAGGTCCCCTACAATGAGCAGTTCTTC.

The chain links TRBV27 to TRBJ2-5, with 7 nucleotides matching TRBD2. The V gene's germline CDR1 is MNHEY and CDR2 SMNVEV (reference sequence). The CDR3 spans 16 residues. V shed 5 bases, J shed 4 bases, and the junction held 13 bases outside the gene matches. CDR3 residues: CASSPRASGTGETQYF. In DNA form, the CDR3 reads TGTGCCAGCAGTCCCCGGGCTAGCGGAACGGGAGAGACCCAGTACTTC.

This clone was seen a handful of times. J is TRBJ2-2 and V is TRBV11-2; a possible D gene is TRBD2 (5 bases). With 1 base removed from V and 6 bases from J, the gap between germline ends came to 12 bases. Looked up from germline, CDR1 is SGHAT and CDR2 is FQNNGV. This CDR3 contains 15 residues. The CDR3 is CASSLGAMRAGELFF. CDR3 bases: TGTGCCAGCAGCTTAGGTGCGATGAGGGCCGGGGAGCTGTTTTTT.

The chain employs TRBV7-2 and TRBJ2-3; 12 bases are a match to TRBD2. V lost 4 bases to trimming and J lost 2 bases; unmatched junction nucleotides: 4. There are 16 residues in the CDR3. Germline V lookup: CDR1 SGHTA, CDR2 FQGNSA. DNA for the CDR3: TGTGCCAGCAGCTCCGGACTAGCGGGATACACAGATACGCAGTATTTT. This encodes CASSSGLAGYTDTQYF.

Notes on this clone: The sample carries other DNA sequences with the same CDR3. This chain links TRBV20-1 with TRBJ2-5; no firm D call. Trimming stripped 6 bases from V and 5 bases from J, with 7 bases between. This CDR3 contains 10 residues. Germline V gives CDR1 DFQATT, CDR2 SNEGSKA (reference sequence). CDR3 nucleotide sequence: TGCAGTGCCGCCCGGGAGACCCAGTACTTC. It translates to CSAARETQYF.

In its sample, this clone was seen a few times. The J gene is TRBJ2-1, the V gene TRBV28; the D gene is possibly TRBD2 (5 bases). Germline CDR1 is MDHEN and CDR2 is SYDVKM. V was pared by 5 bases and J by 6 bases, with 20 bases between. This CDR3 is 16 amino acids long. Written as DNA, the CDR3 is TGTGCCAGCAGTCCCCCCGGGTCGGCTCGGGGCAATGAGCAGTTCTTC. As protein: CASSPPGSARGNEQFF.

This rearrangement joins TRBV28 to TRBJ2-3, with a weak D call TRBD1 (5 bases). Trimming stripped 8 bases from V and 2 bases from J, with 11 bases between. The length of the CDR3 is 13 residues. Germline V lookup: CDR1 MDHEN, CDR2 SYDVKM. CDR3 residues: CASGPGFTDTQYF. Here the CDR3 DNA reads TGTGCCAGCGGACCAGGGTTCACAGATACGCAGTATTTT.

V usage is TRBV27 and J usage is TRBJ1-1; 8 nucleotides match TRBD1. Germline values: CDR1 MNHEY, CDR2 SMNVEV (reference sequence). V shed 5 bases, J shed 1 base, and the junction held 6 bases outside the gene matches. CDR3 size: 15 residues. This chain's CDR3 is CASSRSGGGNTEAFF. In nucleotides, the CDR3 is TGTGCCAGCAGTCGATCAGGGGGCGGGAACACTGAAGCTTTCTTT.

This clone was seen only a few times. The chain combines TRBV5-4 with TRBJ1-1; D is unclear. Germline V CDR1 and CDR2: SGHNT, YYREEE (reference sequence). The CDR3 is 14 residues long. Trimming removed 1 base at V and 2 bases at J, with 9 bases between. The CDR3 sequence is CASSLSLGNTEAFF. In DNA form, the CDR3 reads TGTGCCAGCAGCTTGTCTCTAGGAAACACTGAAGCTTTCTTT.

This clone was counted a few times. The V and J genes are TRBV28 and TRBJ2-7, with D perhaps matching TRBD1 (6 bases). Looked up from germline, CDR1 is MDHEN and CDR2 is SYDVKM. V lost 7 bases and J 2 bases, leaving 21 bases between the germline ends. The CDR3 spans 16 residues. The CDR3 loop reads CASMGVTQGPPYEQYF. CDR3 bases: TGTGCCAGCATGGGGGTTACACAGGGCCCCCCCTACGAGCAGTACTTC.

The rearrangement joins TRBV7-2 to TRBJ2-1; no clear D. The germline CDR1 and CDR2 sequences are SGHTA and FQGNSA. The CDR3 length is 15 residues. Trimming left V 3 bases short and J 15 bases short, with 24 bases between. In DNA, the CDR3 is TGTGCCAGCAGCTTCCGACTCCAAAGTTTCCCCGGCCCGTTCTTC. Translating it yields CASSFRLQSFPGPFF.

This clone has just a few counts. The CDR3 protein is CASSESGVYNEQFF. CDR3 nucleotides: TGTGCCAGCAGTGAGTCAGGGGTTTACAATGAGCAGTTCTTC. The chain combines TRBV6-1 with TRBJ2-1; D might be TRBD1 (6 bases). V was shortened by 3 bases and J by 4 bases, with 10 bases between the two germline ends. This CDR3 contains 14 residues. CDR1 is MNHNS and CDR2 is SASEGT in the germline V gene.

CDR3 DNA: TGTGCCAGCAGTTTCCGTGAGACCCAGTACTTC. It specifies CASSFRETQYF. V is TRBV28 and J is TRBJ2-5; D unclear. The length of the CDR3 is 11 residues. Trimming took off 3 bases at V and 5 bases at J, with 4 bases between the two ends. Germline values: CDR1 MDHEN, CDR2 SYDVKM.

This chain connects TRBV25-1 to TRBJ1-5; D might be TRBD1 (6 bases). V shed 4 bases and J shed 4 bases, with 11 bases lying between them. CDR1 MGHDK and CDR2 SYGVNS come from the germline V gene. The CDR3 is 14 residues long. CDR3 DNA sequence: TGTGCCAGCAGTGCAGGACAGCCTAATCAGCCCCAGCATTTT. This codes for CASSAGQPNQPQHF.

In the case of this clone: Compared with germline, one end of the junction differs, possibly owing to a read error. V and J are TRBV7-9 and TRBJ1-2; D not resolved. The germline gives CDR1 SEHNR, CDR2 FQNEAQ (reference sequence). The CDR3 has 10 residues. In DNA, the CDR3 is TGTGCCAGCAGTTTATTTCTCCCGGGCTTC. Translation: CASSLFLPGF. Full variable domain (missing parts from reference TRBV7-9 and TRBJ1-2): DTGVSQNPRHKITKRGQNVTFRCDPISEHNRLYWYRQTLGQGPEFLTYFQNEAQLEKSRLLSDRFSAERPKGSFSTLEIQRTEQGDSAMYLCASSLFLPGFGSGTRLTVV.

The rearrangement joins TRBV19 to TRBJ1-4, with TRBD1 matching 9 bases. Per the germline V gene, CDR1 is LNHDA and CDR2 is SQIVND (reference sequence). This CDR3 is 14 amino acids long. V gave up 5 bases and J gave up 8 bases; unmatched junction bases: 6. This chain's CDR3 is CASSSRDREEKLFF. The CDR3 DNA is TGTGCCAGTAGTTCCCGGGACAGGGAGGAAAAACTGTTTTTT.

The DNA for the CDR3 is TGTGCCAGCAGTAATCAGGGGGACTATGGCTACACCTTC. Translation gives CASSNQGDYGYTF. This chain joins TRBV2 and TRBJ1-2; TRBD1 aligns across 7 bases. The CDR3 contains 13 residues. The V and J ends lost 5 bases and 3 bases, in that order; junction bases with no gene match: 3. CDR1 is SNHLY, CDR2 FYNNEI, per germline.

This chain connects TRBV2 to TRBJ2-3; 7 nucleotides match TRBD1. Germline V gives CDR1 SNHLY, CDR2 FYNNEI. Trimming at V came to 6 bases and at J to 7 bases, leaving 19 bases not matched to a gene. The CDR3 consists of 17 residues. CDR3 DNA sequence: TGTGCCAGCAGGAAGAGTGCGCTGAGGGGGCGAGATAATACGCAGTATTTT. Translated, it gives CASRKSALRGRDNTQYF. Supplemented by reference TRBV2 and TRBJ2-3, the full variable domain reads EPEVTQTPSHQVTQMGQEVILRCVPISNHLYFYWYRQILGQKVEFLVSFYNNEISEKSEIFDDQFSVERPDGSNFTLKIRSTKLEDSAMYFCASRKSALRGRDNTQYFGPGTRLTVL.

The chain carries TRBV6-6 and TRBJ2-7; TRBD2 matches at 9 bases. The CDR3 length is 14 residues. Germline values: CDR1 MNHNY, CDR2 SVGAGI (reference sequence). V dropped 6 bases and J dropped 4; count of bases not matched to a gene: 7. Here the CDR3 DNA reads TGTGCCAGCAGCATTAGCGGGAGTACTTACGAGCAGTACTTC. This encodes CASSISGSTYEQYF.

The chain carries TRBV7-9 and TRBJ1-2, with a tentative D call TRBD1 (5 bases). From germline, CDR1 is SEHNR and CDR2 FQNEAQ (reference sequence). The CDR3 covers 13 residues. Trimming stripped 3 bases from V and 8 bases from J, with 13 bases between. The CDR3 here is CASSFGGYTGYTF. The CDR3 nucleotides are TGTGCCAGCAGCTTCGGGGGGTATACGGGCTACACCTTC. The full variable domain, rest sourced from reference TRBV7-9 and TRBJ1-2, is DTGVSQNPRHKITKRGQNVTFRCDPISEHNRLYWYRQTLGQGPEFLTYFQNEAQLEKSRLLSDRFSAERPKGSFSTLEIQRTEQGDSAMYLCASSFGGYTGYTFGSGTRLTVV.